These 31 T cell receptor beta chains were sequenced from one sample in a study of blood T cell repertoires in COVID-19. Clones were sequenced by immunoSEQ multiplex PCR, and TCRdb holds only the in-frame ones, with some missing. Among a few hundred thousand clones listed, about 90% were seen once. Material for sequencing was peripheral blood. The receptors stem from a man aged 35 to 55 with active or convalescent COVID-19.

This clone has a handful of counts. The chain uses TRBV5-1 and TRBJ1-1; D remains unclear. The CDR3 is 14 amino acids. Germline assignment: CDR1 SGHRS and CDR2 YFSETQ. Deletions cut 1 base from V and 4 bases from J, with 11 bases between. This chain's CDR3 is CASSLQVASTEAFF. In DNA form, the CDR3 reads TGCGCCAGCAGCTTGCAGGTGGCGAGCACTGAAGCTTTCTTT.

This chain links TRBV27 with TRBJ2-7, with D possibly matching TRBD1 (5 bases). This CDR3 spans 13 amino acids. Germline assignment: CDR1 MNHEY and CDR2 SMNVEV (reference sequence). With 6 bases removed from V and 2 bases from J, the gap between germline ends came to 11 bases. The CDR3 loop reads CASSVDRTYEQYF. The DNA for the CDR3 is TGTGCCAGCAGCGTCGACAGAACCTACGAGCAGTACTTC.

The chain uses TRBV19 and TRBJ1-5, with D maybe TRBD1 (5 bases). The germline V gene encodes CDR1 LNHDA and CDR2 SQIVND (reference sequence). The CDR3 extends over 15 amino acids. The V gene lost 5 bases and the J gene lost 4 bases, with 15 bases spanning the gap. This CDR3 reads CASSDSFFGNQPQHF. DNA for the CDR3: TGTGCCAGTAGTGACAGTTTCTTCGGTAATCAGCCCCAGCATTTT.

The V gene is TRBV7-2, the J gene TRBJ2-3; TRBD2 might be the D (6 bases). The CDR3 is made up of 14 amino acids. Germline V CDR1 and CDR2: SGHTA, FQGNSA. V gave up 2 bases and J gave up 5 bases, with 11 bases separating them. In DNA form, the CDR3 reads TGTGCCAGCAGCTTACTTAGAGCGGGAGATACGCAGTATTTT. Protein product: CASSLLRAGDTQYF.

The J gene is TRBJ2-3, the V gene TRBV28, with 11 bases fitting TRBD2. V shed 2 bases and J 3 bases; nucleotides not matched to a gene: 7. Germline V gene data show CDR1 as MDHEN and CDR2 as SYDVKM. There are 17 residues in the CDR3. This chain's CDR3 is CASSLGGGLAETDTQYF. CDR3 coding DNA: TGTGCCAGCAGTTTAGGCGGGGGACTAGCGGAAACAGATACGCAGTATTTT.

The chain combines TRBV5-1 with TRBJ2-5, with D perhaps matching TRBD2 (6 bases). Trimming left V 1 base short and J 5 bases short, with 9 bases between. This CDR3 region has 13 residues. Per germline, CDR1 SGHRS and CDR2 YFSETQ. As DNA, the CDR3 is TGCGCCAGCAGCTTGCCAGGGAGGGAGACCCAGTACTTC. Its translation: CASSLPGRETQYF.

The chain recombines TRBV2 with TRBJ2-7, with 8 nucleotides matching TRBD2. The CDR3 extends over 14 amino acids. The V gene end was trimmed by 6 bases and the J gene end by 0 bases; junction bases not matched to a gene: 4. Germline CDR1 SNHLY, CDR2 FYNNEI. CDR3 amino acids: CASSTSGSSYEQYF. CDR3 DNA sequence: TGTGCCAGCAGCACTAGCGGTAGCTCCTACGAGCAGTACTTC.

The V gene is TRBV24-1, the J gene TRBJ2-1; weak D call: TRBD1 (6 bases). The germline V gene has CDR1 KGHDR and CDR2 SFDVKD. Trimming removed 5 bases from V and 7 bases from J, with 17 bases in between. The CDR3 totals 15 residues. In nucleotides, the CDR3 is TGTGCCACCAGTGGCTACACAGGGCATGAGAATGAGCAGTTCTTC. Translating it yields CATSGYTGHENEQFF.

The J gene is TRBJ2-7, the V gene TRBV27, with 8 bases fitting TRBD2. Trimming removed 2 bases from V and 4 bases from J; junction bases left unmatched: 10. Germline V lookup: CDR1 MNHEY, CDR2 SMNVEV (reference sequence). The CDR3 extends over 16 amino acids. The CDR3 nucleotides are TGTGCCAGCAGTTTAAAGGGAGCGGGAGCCCTTTACGAGCAGTACTTC. Protein product: CASSLKGAGALYEQYF.

The V gene is TRBV7-2, the J gene TRBJ1-3, with D uncertain. There are 15 residues in the CDR3. V lost 5 bases and J 5 bases, leaving 16 bases between the germline ends. The germline gives CDR1 SGHTA, CDR2 FQGNSA. The CDR3 nucleotides read TGTGCCAGCAGCCGCCCTAAGTGGGCAAGAAACACCATATATTTT. Its protein product is CASSRPKWARNTIYF.

The gene calls are TRBV6-6 and TRBJ1-1; D not resolved. Germline V CDR1 and CDR2: MNHNY, SVGAGI (reference sequence). The germline V and J ends were trimmed by 5 bases and 2 bases, with 6 bases remaining between them. The CDR3 is 12 amino acids. CDR3 sequence (DNA): TGTGCCAGCAGTCCCACAAACACTGAAGCTTTCTTT. Its protein product is CASSPTNTEAFF.

V is TRBV27 and J is TRBJ2-7, with 9 bases that match TRBD1. The junction had 12 bases not matched to a gene; V was cut back by 7 bases and J by 5 bases. This CDR3 spans 15 amino acids. Germline lookup yields CDR1 MNHEY and CDR2 SMNVEV (reference sequence). CDR3 coding DNA: TGTGCCAGCACGCCCTACAGGGGGCAAGGGAACGAGCAGTACTTC. This codes for CASTPYRGQGNEQYF.

This chain connects TRBV19 to TRBJ1-5, with 10 bases matching TRBD1. V dropped 5 bases and J dropped 6; count of bases not matched to a gene: 7. This CDR3 has 15 amino acids. The germline CDR1 and CDR2 sequences are LNHDA and SQIVND (reference sequence). CDR3 in amino acids: CASSLGGQGGQPQHF. The DNA for the CDR3 is TGTGCCAGTAGTCTAGGAGGACAGGGGGGTCAGCCCCAGCATTTT.

The chain has TRBV5-1 and TRBJ2-7; 9 nucleotides align to TRBD1. The CDR3 extends over 15 amino acids. V dropped 2 bases and J dropped 5; count of bases not matched to a gene: 8. Germline values: CDR1 SGHRS, CDR2 YFSETQ. This chain's CDR3 is CASSLGTGNSDEQYF. CDR3 nucleotides: TGCGCCAGCAGCTTAGGGACAGGGAATTCCGACGAGCAGTACTTC. Full variable domain (missing parts from reference TRBV5-1 and TRBJ2-7): KAGVTQTPRYLIKTRGQQVTLSCSPISGHRSVSWYQQTPGQGLQFLFEYFSETQRNKGNFPGRFSGRQFSNSRSEMNVSTLELGDSALYLCASSLGTGNSDEQYFGPGTRLTVT.

The chain has TRBV5-6 and TRBJ2-7; D perhaps matches TRBD1 (6 bases). Germline values: CDR1 SGHDT, CDR2 YYEEEE. The CDR3 runs 13 residues. Trimming cost V 4 bases and J 0 bases, with 8 bases left between them. In nucleotides, the CDR3 is TGTGCCAGCAGCCCGGACAGCTCCTACGAGCAGTACTTC. As protein: CASSPDSSYEQYF.

This clone was detected a few times. The genes are TRBV14 and TRBJ1-2; no clear D. V lost 1 base, J lost 2 bases, and 5 bases lay in between. The CDR3 covers 13 residues. CDR1 and CDR2 from the germline V gene are SGHDN and FVKESK. CDR3 region: CASSQGGNYGYTF. In DNA form, the CDR3 reads TGTGCCAGCAGCCAAGGAGGGAACTATGGCTACACCTTC.

This clone appeared a few times. J is TRBJ2-1 and V is TRBV27, with TRBD2 identical over 15 bases. The junction had 10 bases not matched to a gene; V was cut back by 4 bases and J by 0 bases. This CDR3 contains 20 residues. Germline-derived CDR1 and CDR2 are MNHEY and SMNVEV (reference sequence). CDR3 loop: CASSWGLAGGTHSSYNEQFF. The CDR3 DNA is TGTGCCAGCAGTTGGGGACTAGCGGGAGGAACACATAGCTCCTACAATGAGCAGTTCTTC.

This sequence joins TRBV5-4 and TRBJ1-6, with D possibly matching TRBD1 (6 bases). This CDR3 has 17 amino acids. From germline, CDR1 is SGHNT and CDR2 YYREEE (reference sequence). V was clipped by 1 base and J by 2 bases, with 13 bases between them. The CDR3 nucleotides read TGTGCCAGCAGCTTGCTCCCACAGGGTACCTATAATTCACCCCTCCACTTT. Translating gives CASSLLPQGTYNSPLHF.

The chain joins TRBV6-5 to TRBJ1-3; a possible D gene is TRBD1 (5 bases). Trimming removed 5 bases at V and 2 bases at J, with 13 bases between. Germline V gene lookup returns CDR1 MNHEY and CDR2 SVGAGI. The CDR3 runs to 15 residues. CDR3 DNA: TGTGCCAGCAGTCTAAGGGACTCTACTGGAAACACCATATATTTT. It encodes CASSLRDSTGNTIYF.

The rearrangement links TRBV28 to TRBJ2-1, with TRBD2 identical over 7 bases. The ends lost 2 bases at V and 3 bases at J; junction bases unmatched: 1. Germline lookup yields CDR1 MDHEN and CDR2 SYDVKM. This CDR3 is 14 amino acids long. CDR3 loop: CASSLGRVYNEQFF. Here the CDR3 DNA reads TGTGCCAGCAGTTTAGGGAGGGTCTACAATGAGCAGTTCTTC. Combining the CDR3 with reference TRBV28 and TRBJ2-1 gives the whole variable domain DVKVTQSSRYLVKRTGEKVFLECVQDMDHENMFWYRQDPGLGLRLIYFSYDVKMKEKGDIPEGYSVSREKKERFSLILESASTNQTSMYLCASSLGRVYNEQFFGPGTRLTVL.

The rearrangement joins TRBV27 to TRBJ2-7, with a possible D match to TRBD1 (5 bases). The V end lost 3 bases, the J end lost 0 bases, and 12 bases lay between the germline ends. This CDR3 spans 15 amino acids. Germline V gene lookup returns CDR1 MNHEY and CDR2 SMNVEV (reference sequence). CDR3 loop: CASSLGPSSSYEQYF. The CDR3 region has the DNA TGTGCCAGCAGTTTGGGGCCCTCAAGCTCCTACGAGCAGTACTTC.

The CDR3 loop reads CASSLGGRAGELFF. The CDR3 bases are TGTGCCAGCAGCTTAGGGGGCCGGGCCGGGGAGCTGTTTTTT. The V and J genes are TRBV7-8 and TRBJ2-2, with TRBD1 as a possible D gene (5 bases). The CDR3 totals 14 residues. Germline CDR1 SGHVS, CDR2 FQNEAQ. V was clipped by 1 base and J by 6 bases, with 9 bases between them.

The rearrangement links TRBV6-5 to TRBJ1-3, with D possibly matching TRBD1 (5 bases). Germline CDR1 MNHEY, CDR2 SVGAGI. The length of the CDR3 is 15 residues. Trimming shortened V by 7 bases and J by 0 bases, and 13 bases separated the two germline ends. This CDR3 is CASTRETRSGNTIYF. CDR3 DNA: TGTGCCAGCACCAGGGAAACGCGCTCTGGAAACACCATATATTTT.

This clone was observed once. V usage is TRBV29-1 and J usage is TRBJ1-6, with TRBD1 identical over 9 bases. The germline V gene has CDR1 SQVTM and CDR2 ANQGSEA. J gave up 7 bases and V 3 bases, and 1 base lay outside the gene matches. The CDR3 has 13 amino acids. CDR3 sequence: CSVETGGNSPLHF. DNA of the CDR3: TGCAGCGTTGAGACAGGGGGAAATTCACCCCTCCACTTT.

This chain uses TRBV7-9 with TRBJ2-1; no definite D call. CDR1 SEHNR and CDR2 FQNEAQ come from the germline V gene (reference sequence). The ends were cut back, 1 base at V and 15 bases at J, with 13 bases in the middle. This CDR3 region has 12 residues. CDR3 sequence: CASSLDLEAPFF. The CDR3, as DNA: TGTGCCAGCAGCTTAGATCTAGAGGCGCCGTTCTTC.

The rearrangement uses TRBV19 and TRBJ2-7; 8 bases agree with TRBD1. V dropped 0 bases and J dropped 6; count of bases not matched to a gene: 10. Germline CDR1 and CDR2: LNHDA and SQIVND (reference sequence). The CDR3 sequence is 16 residues long. This chain's CDR3 is CASSIEDQGAPSEQYF. In DNA, the CDR3 is TGTGCCAGTAGTATAGAAGACCAGGGGGCGCCTTCCGAGCAGTACTTC.

CDR3: CASSHLAIHEQYF. In DNA, the CDR3 is TGTGCCAGCAGCCATCTAGCTATCCACGAGCAGTACTTC. The V gene is TRBV5-5, the J gene TRBJ2-7; TRBD2 might be the D (5 bases). Trimming left V 4 bases short and J 5 bases short, with 13 bases between. CDR1 SGHKS and CDR2 YYEKEE come from the germline V gene (reference sequence). This CDR3 has 13 amino acids.

The chain recombines TRBV9 with TRBJ1-6; D uncertain. CDR3 length: 15 amino acids. Germline CDR1 reads SGDLS; CDR2 reads YYNGEE. V was trimmed by 2 bases and J by 0 bases, leaving 6 bases between them. The CDR3: CASSVSSSYNSPLHF. The CDR3 DNA is TGTGCCAGCAGCGTTTCCAGCTCCTATAATTCACCCCTCCACTTT.

V usage is TRBV18 and J usage is TRBJ1-5; 7 nucleotides align to TRBD1. The V segment lost 5 bases and the J segment 5 bases; nucleotides outside the gene matches: 3. This CDR3 is built from 13 residues. Germline V gives CDR1 KGHSH, CDR2 LQKENI. The CDR3 spells CASSDGTDQPQHF. CDR3 in DNA: TGTGCCAGCTCAGATGGGACAGATCAGCCCCAGCATTTT. The full variable domain, rest sourced from reference TRBV18 and TRBJ1-5, is NAGVMQNPRHLVRRRGQEARLRCSPMKGHSHVYWYRQLPEEGLKFMVYLQKENIIDESGMPKERFSAEFPKEGPSILRIQQVVRGDSAAYFCASSDGTDQPQHFGDGTRLSIL.

The chain carries TRBV30 and TRBJ1-1, with a weak D call TRBD1 (5 bases). Trimming took off 5 bases at V and 0 bases at J, with 10 bases between the two ends. The germline V gene encodes CDR1 GTSNPN and CDR2 SVGIG (reference sequence). The CDR3 length is 13 residues. CDR3 in DNA: TGTGCCTGGCTAGGGGTATTGAACACTGAAGCTTTCTTT. Its translation is CAWLGVLNTEAFF.

The chain has TRBV4-1 and TRBJ2-2; 7 bases agree with TRBD1. The CDR3 length is 13 residues. The trim removed 5 bases at V and 7 bases at J, leaving 4 bases unmatched. Per the germline V gene, CDR1 is MGHRA and CDR2 is YSYEKL. The CDR3 DNA is TGCGCCAGCAGCTACCGGACAGGCGGGGAGCTGTTTTTT. As protein: CASSYRTGGELFF.